A selection of T cell receptor beta chains follows, all from one sample in a study of blood T cell repertoires in COVID-19. Repertoires were generated with immunoSEQ multiplex PCR, while TCRdb's copy carries only in-frame clones and drops some. The sample includes under 300,000 clones, about nine tenths of them seen just once. The sequencing sample was made of peripheral blood. The source is a middle-aged woman who had recovered from COVID-19. Each CDR3 is given with its conserved first and last residue. Fields, in order: CDR3 protein, V gene, J gene.

CDR3: CASSPGGSGILYEQYF
V: TRBV7-2
J: TRBJ2-7

CDR3: CASSAGGEQYF
V: TRBV7-7
J: TRBJ2-7

CDR3: CASSGSSYNEQFF
V: TRBV5-1
J: TRBJ2-1

CDR3: CASSHSTTSGYEQYF
V: TRBV4-2
J: TRBJ2-7

CDR3: CSASPGDSSYEQYF
V: TRBV20-1
J: TRBJ2-7

CDR3: CASGSSGEQYF
V: TRBV3-1/TRBV3-2
J: TRBJ2-7

CDR3: CASSQEAGAITDTQYF
V: TRBV4-1
J: TRBJ2-3

CDR3: CASSSTPSGSSYNEQFF
V: TRBV7-6
J: TRBJ2-1

CDR3: CASSYDSTSGYNTQYF
V: TRBV9
J: TRBJ2-3

CDR3: CASSGQGTGTEAFF
V: TRBV2
J: TRBJ1-1

CDR3: CASSLAEGGELFF
V: TRBV5-4
J: TRBJ2-2

CDR3: CAIRASGGTYEQYF
V: TRBV10-3
J: TRBJ2-7

CDR3: CASSYLDAGEQYF
V: TRBV6-5
J: TRBJ2-7

CDR3: CASSRSSLAGDLSYEQYF
V: TRBV4-2
J: TRBJ2-7

CDR3: CASTQGQGNYGYTF
V: TRBV28
J: TRBJ1-2

CDR3: CASSLTASGSGTDTQYF
V: TRBV7-2
J: TRBJ2-3

CDR3: CASSENAPSANYGYTF
V: TRBV6-1
J: TRBJ1-2

CDR3: CASSEGIGSGSADTQYF
V: TRBV6-1
J: TRBJ2-3